The TCR beta chain under discussion was sequenced for a study of CD8+CD57+ T cells in acquired aplastic anemia. Background on the study: Average DNA yield from sorted CD4+ and CD8+ cells was approximately 3 ug. Study-wide results and limits: No significant difference in CD8+ Simpson's diversity was found between patients and controls.

With regard to this clonotype: Its antigen is undetermined.

Those patients picked for sequencing had displayed CD8+CD57+ cell expansion on flow cytometry. Every patient had severe acquired aplastic anemia. Among the patients, none had received any therapy at the time of blood sampling. Per the germline V gene, CDR1 is MGHRA and CDR2 is YSYEKL. This CDR3 has 18 residues. J was trimmed by 2 bases and V by 4 bases; bases with no gene match: 9. Genomic DNA acted as the template from which TCR beta VDJ combination and CDR3 sequence profiling were carried out. TCRdb ran MiXCR on the reads and lists one entry per CDR3 protein. The table includes around 220,000 distinct CDR3 sequences, roughly 45% detected once.

The origin of this receptor is a human donor with aplastic anemia. The sequenced sample was sorted CD4+, CD8+, or CD8+CD57+ T cells (not recorded which) from PBMCs. The rearrangement links TRBV4-1 to TRBJ2-5; TRBD2 agrees at 14 bases. The CDR3 sequence: CASSPGLAGVGRQETQYF. DNA of the CDR3: TGCGCCAGCAGCCCGGGACTAGCGGGGGTCGGGAGGCAAGAGACCCAGTACTTC.